This T cell receptor beta chain was retrieved from a study of blood T cell repertoires in COVID-19. The overall study: Spain, Italy and the United States supplied samples that represented acute and convalescent COVID-19.

The CDR3 spans 13 residues. Original analysis: Estimation of nucleated cell counts was performed using reference gene primer amplification. Measured with immunoSEQ multiplex PCR; TCRdb has only the in-frame clones, and not every one. V, J and clone size were drawn from that table, and D and trimming were deduced from the DNA. The sample has around 72,000 clones, approximately 85% seen once. This receptor was taken from a man aged 50-60 years with acute or convalescent COVID-19. The chain joins TRBV21-1 to TRBJ2-7; the table's D call of TRBD1 was not tested on the DNA. TRBV21-1 is a pseudogene locus. Sequenced: peripheral blood. The CDR3 sequence: CASSGQPSYEQYF. CDR3 DNA: TGTGCCAGCAGCGGGCAGCCCTCCTACGAGCAGTACTTC.